This passage covers 31 T cell receptor beta chains from one sample sequenced in a study of T cell responses to AZD1222 COVID-19 vaccine. This table comes from immunoSEQ multiplex PCR, and its TCRdb copy is limited to in-frame clones, with some not included. The data contain about 190,000 clones, roughly 93% of them seen just once; the ten biggest clones take up roughly 8.4%. The starting material was peripheral blood, obtained on day 0 of AZD1222 vaccination. Receptors originate from an adult in good health.

This chain joins TRBV28 and TRBJ1-3; the D is unclear. V gave up 6 bases and J gave up 0 bases, with 15 bases separating them. CDR3 length equals 16 residues. Per the germline V gene, CDR1 is MDHEN and CDR2 is SYDVKM. The CDR3: CASSPLDVPSGNTIYF. In nucleotides, the CDR3 is TGTGCCAGCAGCCCTTTGGACGTTCCCTCTGGAAACACCATATATTTT.

The chain employs TRBV7-2 and TRBJ1-1, with 8 bases that match TRBD1. This CDR3 has 16 amino acids. Germline CDR1 is SGHTA and CDR2 is FQGNSA. The ends lost 1 base at V and 2 bases at J; junction bases unmatched: 6. CDR3 sequence (DNA): TGTGCCAGCAGCTTAGGCGCCGGGACAGGCAACACTGAAGCTTTCTTT. It encodes CASSLGAGTGNTEAFF.

This sequence joins TRBV15 and TRBJ2-7; 12 bases match TRBD2. CDR3 size: 15 residues. The V and J ends lost 3 bases and 4 bases, in that order; junction bases with no gene match: 4. Germline CDR1 reads LNHNV; CDR2 reads YYDKDF (reference sequence). The CDR3 DNA reads TGTGCCACCAGCAGGGGACTAGCGGGCCTATACGAGCAGTACTTC. The encoded protein is CATSRGLAGLYEQYF.

The genes are TRBV7-8 and TRBJ2-7, with TRBD2 matching 13 bases. The CDR3 spans 15 residues. Germline V gene sequence: CDR1 SGHVS, CDR2 FQNEAQ. Trimming removed 5 bases from V and 6 bases from J; junction bases left unmatched: 7. The CDR3: CASSQAGTSGTEQYF. For the CDR3, the DNA is TGTGCCAGCAGCCAAGCCGGGACTAGCGGGACCGAGCAGTACTTC.

This chain uses TRBV19 with TRBJ1-6, with D uncertain. This CDR3 has 15 residues. Trimming stripped 1 base from V and 0 bases from J, with 4 bases between. Germline assignment: CDR1 LNHDA and CDR2 SQIVND (reference sequence). DNA of the CDR3: TGTGCCAGTAGTATAGGAACCTCCTATAATTCACCCCTCCACTTT. The encoded protein is CASSIGTSYNSPLHF.

This clone was picked up one time. The V call is TRBV29-1, the J call TRBJ2-1, with D perhaps matching TRBD2 (6 bases). Trimming pared 2 bases from V and 4 bases from J, leaving 12 bases between. Germline CDR1 SQVTM, CDR2 ANQGSEA. The CDR3 is 14 residues long. The CDR3 spells CSVEFWEAYNEQFF. CDR3 DNA: TGCAGCGTTGAATTCTGGGAGGCGTACAATGAGCAGTTCTTC.

The J gene is TRBJ1-3, the V gene TRBV24-1; D is possibly TRBD1 (5 bases). V was pared by 4 bases and J by 0 bases, with 12 bases between. Germline V gene sequence: CDR1 KGHDR, CDR2 SFDVKD. This CDR3 region has 16 residues. CDR3 sequence reads: CATSEGDPNSGNTIYF. The DNA for the CDR3 is TGTGCCACCAGTGAGGGGGACCCAAACTCTGGAAACACCATATATTTT.

This clone was seen a handful of times. The chain couples TRBV6-5 to TRBJ1-1, with D possibly being TRBD1 (5 bases). The germline gives CDR1 MNHEY, CDR2 SVGAGI. CDR3 length equals 11 residues. The ends were cut back, 6 bases at V and 3 bases at J, with 5 bases in the middle. The CDR3 DNA follows: TGTGCCAGCAGGGGGGACACTGAAGCTTTCTTT. This codes for CASRGDTEAFF.

The genes are TRBV6-5 and TRBJ2-3; D is ambiguous. Per the germline V gene, CDR1 is MNHEY and CDR2 is SVGAGI. The CDR3 has 15 residues. With 6 bases removed from V and 1 base from J, the gap between germline ends came to 14 bases. The CDR3 region is CASRPDLFGTDTQYF. The CDR3 DNA sequence: TGTGCCAGCAGGCCTGACTTATTCGGCACAGATACGCAGTATTTT.

Worth noting for this clone: The germline gene is not matched at one end of the junction; a read error may be the cause. V usage is TRBV7-7 and J usage is TRBJ2-5; 11 positions agree with TRBD2. This CDR3 region has 17 residues. Germline-derived CDR1 and CDR2 are SSHAT and FNYEAQ (reference sequence). In DNA, the CDR3 is TGTGCTAGCAGCTTAGGGAGTAGCGGGAGGGCCCAAGAGACCCAGTACTTC. It is translated as CASSLGSSGRAQETQYF.

The chain uses TRBV6-4 and TRBJ2-3; TRBD2 aligns across 12 bases. V trimming: 6 bases; J trimming: 1 base; junction bases outside the gene matches: 8. CDR1 MRHNA and CDR2 SNTAGT come from the germline V gene. The CDR3 extends over 17 amino acids. This CDR3 is CASSPRASGRGTDTQYF. CDR3 DNA sequence: TGTGCCAGCAGCCCCCGGGCTAGCGGGAGGGGCACAGATACGCAGTATTTT.

This clone was counted between two and nine times. This chain connects TRBV28 to TRBJ1-4; D may be TRBD1 (6 bases). The CDR3 has 14 residues. Per the germline V gene, CDR1 is MDHEN and CDR2 is SYDVKM. V was clipped by 3 bases and J by 7 bases, with 12 bases between them. CDR3 region: CASSLRHRAEKLFF. CDR3 nucleotides: TGTGCCAGCAGTTTGCGCCACAGGGCTGAAAAACTGTTTTTT.

The rearrangement uses TRBV5-4 and TRBJ2-5, with 7 bases lining up with TRBD2. In germline, CDR1 is SGHNT, CDR2 YYREEE (reference sequence). Trimming removed 1 base from V and 5 bases from J; junction bases left unmatched: 2. This CDR3 has 13 residues. This CDR3 reads CASSLTGGETQYF. The CDR3 DNA reads as TGTGCCAGCAGCTTGACCGGGGGGGAGACCCAGTACTTC.

This clone was detected only once. This chain joins TRBV20-1 and TRBJ1-6, with unresolved D. The CDR3 covers 14 residues. The V end was cut by 3 bases, the J end by 4 bases, with 10 bases between. Germline CDR1 and CDR2: DFQATT and SNEGSKA (reference sequence). This CDR3 is CSASRSTYNSPLHF. Written as DNA, the CDR3 is TGCAGTGCTAGTCGTAGCACGTATAATTCACCCCTCCACTTT.

This clone appeared a single time. This chain joins TRBV4-1 and TRBJ1-6; the D is unclear. CDR3 length equals 13 residues. Germline V gene data show CDR1 as MGHRA and CDR2 as YSYEKL. V was clipped by 0 bases and J by 8 bases, with 5 bases between them. The CDR3: CASSQDEYSPLHF. As DNA, the CDR3 is TGCGCCAGCAGCCAAGATGAGTATTCACCCCTCCACTTT.

V is TRBV11-2 and J is TRBJ2-2; 10 positions agree with TRBD1. V was clipped by 3 bases and J by 3 bases; unmatched bases: 4. The germline V gene has CDR1 SGHAT and CDR2 FQNNGV. The CDR3 has 16 residues. In DNA, the CDR3 is TGTGCCAGCAGCTTCGGGACAGGGGCGTACACCGGGGAGCTGTTTTTT. Amino acid sequence: CASSFGTGAYTGELFF.

The chain joins TRBV5-5 to TRBJ2-7; 7 bases are a match to TRBD1. This CDR3 spans 16 amino acids. Germline V gene data show CDR1 as SGHKS and CDR2 as YYEKEE (reference sequence). The V segment lost 4 bases and the J segment 3 bases; nucleotides outside the gene matches: 13. In DNA form, the CDR3 reads TGTGCCAGCAGCCTAACAGCCGGACAGGCTGACTACGAGCAGTACTTC. It codes for CASSLTAGQADYEQYF. Based on the CDR3 plus reference TRBV5-5 and TRBJ2-7, the full variable domain is DAGVTQSPTHLIKTRGQQVTLRCSPISGHKSVSWYQQVLGQGPQFIFQYYEKEERGRGNFPDRFSARQFPNYSSELNVNALLLGDSALYLCASSLTAGQADYEQYFGPGTRLTVT.

The V and J genes are TRBV5-1 and TRBJ2-7; D gene uncertain. The CDR3 spans 12 residues. The V end lost 0 bases, the J end lost 9 bases, and 10 bases lay between the germline ends. CDR1 and CDR2 (germline): SGHRS, YFSETQ. Written as DNA, the CDR3 is TGCGCCAGCAGCTTGGGTCCCCGCCCGCAGTACTTC. Translating it yields CASSLGPRPQYF.

This chain links TRBV7-9 with TRBJ1-2, with D possibly being TRBD1 (6 bases). V lost 4 bases and J 7 bases, leaving 10 bases between the germline ends. Per germline, CDR1 SEHNR and CDR2 FQNEAQ (reference sequence). This CDR3 has 12 residues. The CDR3 sequence: CASSSRGGGYTF. In DNA, the CDR3 is TGTGCCAGCAGCTCAAGAGGGGGTGGCTACACCTTC.

The table lists this clone with a count of one. The chain has TRBV11-2 and TRBJ2-2, with D possibly TRBD2 on 5 matching bases. V gave up 3 bases and J gave up 7 bases, with 18 bases separating them. The CDR3 has 16 amino acids. Germline V CDR1 and CDR2: SGHAT, FQNNGV. The CDR3 coding sequence is TGTGCCAGCAGCTTCCGATTGGGTAGCGTTGACGGGGAGCTGTTTTTT. Translated: CASSFRLGSVDGELFF.

CDR3 nucleotides: TGTGCCAGCACCCCTGGGGTAGATACGCAGTATTTT. Its translation: CASTPGVDTQYF. The chain has TRBV6-2 or TRBV6-3 and TRBJ2-3; D remains unclear. Trimming removed 7 bases from V and 5 bases from J, with 10 bases in between. CDR1 and CDR2 (germline): MNHEY, SVGEGT. The CDR3 loop spans 12 amino acids.

V usage is TRBV24-1 and J usage is TRBJ1-2; TRBD1 matches at 8 bases. J gave up 4 bases and V 1 base, and 7 bases lay outside the gene matches. The CDR3 is 16 amino acids. Germline assignment: CDR1 KGHDR and CDR2 SFDVKD. CDR3 sequence reads: CATSDFHRDRSYGYTF. Written as DNA, the CDR3 is TGTGCCACCAGTGATTTCCACAGGGACAGGTCCTATGGCTACACCTTC.

The chain carries TRBV10-3 and TRBJ1-6; D is unresolved. With 5 bases removed from V and 9 bases from J, the gap between germline ends came to 17 bases. Germline values: CDR1 ENHRY, CDR2 SYGVKD. The CDR3 is made up of 15 amino acids. CDR3 DNA: TGTGCCATCAGTCCGGCAGGCTCTCGGAGTTCACCCCTCCACTTT. This sequence encodes CAISPAGSRSSPLHF.

The V call is TRBV29-1, the J call TRBJ2-7, with TRBD1 matching 8 bases. CDR1 and CDR2 (germline): SQVTM, ANQGSEA. This CDR3 comprises 14 residues. V lost 1 base to trimming and J lost 0 bases; unmatched junction nucleotides: 2. The CDR3 coding sequence is TGCAGCGTTGAAGGGACAGGGAGCTCCTACGAGCAGTACTTC. Its translation is CSVEGTGSSYEQYF.

The chain combines TRBV25-1 with TRBJ1-2, with 7 bases fitting TRBD1. Trimming at V came to 5 bases and at J to 0 bases, leaving 3 bases not matched to a gene. The CDR3 spans 14 residues. CDR1 MGHDK and CDR2 SYGVNS come from the germline V gene. The CDR3 reads CASSLTGTNYGYTF. CDR3 sequence (DNA): TGTGCCAGCAGTTTGACAGGGACTAACTATGGCTACACCTTC.

A remark on this clone: Additional DNA sequences in this sample encode the identical CDR3. The chain carries TRBV28 and TRBJ1-3, with D unresolved. The CDR3 consists of 14 residues. Germline-derived CDR1 and CDR2 are MDHEN and SYDVKM. Trimming stripped 2 bases from V and 2 bases from J, with 7 bases between. The CDR3 DNA sequence: TGTGCCAGCAGTTTAGTGGGTACTGGAAACACCATATATTTT. This codes for CASSLVGTGNTIYF.

The chain is built from TRBV19 and TRBJ2-1, with D perhaps matching TRBD1 (6 bases). V was clipped by 5 bases and J by 4 bases, with 12 bases between them. Germline V gives CDR1 LNHDA, CDR2 SQIVND (reference sequence). The CDR3 length is 14 residues. CDR3: CASSQGRGYNEQFF. The CDR3 region has the DNA TGTGCCAGTAGTCAGGGCAGGGGTTACAATGAGCAGTTCTTC.

The chain couples TRBV19 to TRBJ1-5; no clear D. Germline V CDR1 and CDR2: LNHDA, SQIVND (reference sequence). The CDR3 is 14 residues long. V was cut by 7 bases and J by 6 bases, with 16 bases left in between. CDR3 nucleotide sequence: TGTGCCAGTACCCCGAGCTTCAATCGTCAGCCCCAGCATTTT. This sequence encodes CASTPSFNRQPQHF.

The CDR3 nucleotides read TGTGCCAGCAGCGCCGTTAAGGGACAGACCTACTTTGAGCAGTACTTC. Protein sequence: CASSAVKGQTYFEQYF. The V and J genes are TRBV11-2 and TRBJ2-7; 7 positions match TRBD1. The CDR3 runs 16 residues. Germline assignment: CDR1 SGHAT and CDR2 FQNNGV. Losses at the gene ends were 5 bases for V and 7 bases for J; bases not matched to a gene: 17.

CDR3 protein: CASSLTPMVAYNEQFF. In DNA form, the CDR3 reads TGTGCCAGCAGCTTAACCCCCATGGTAGCCTACAATGAGCAGTTCTTC. The rearrangement links TRBV7-9 to TRBJ2-1; no definite D call. The CDR3 sequence is 16 residues long. Trimming removed 2 bases from V and 2 bases from J, with 13 bases in between. Per the germline V gene, CDR1 is SEHNR and CDR2 is FQNEAQ (reference sequence).

Details on this clone: Other DNA sequences from this sample encode an identical CDR3 as well. The V call is TRBV7-6, the J call TRBJ2-5; D ambiguous. Germline V gene lookup returns CDR1 SGHVS and CDR2 FNYEAQ. V lost 2 bases to trimming and J lost 4 bases, with 5 bases between them. CDR3 length equals 12 residues. The CDR3: CASSLLGETQYF. CDR3 nucleotide sequence: TGTGCCAGCAGCTTATTGGGAGAGACCCAGTACTTC.